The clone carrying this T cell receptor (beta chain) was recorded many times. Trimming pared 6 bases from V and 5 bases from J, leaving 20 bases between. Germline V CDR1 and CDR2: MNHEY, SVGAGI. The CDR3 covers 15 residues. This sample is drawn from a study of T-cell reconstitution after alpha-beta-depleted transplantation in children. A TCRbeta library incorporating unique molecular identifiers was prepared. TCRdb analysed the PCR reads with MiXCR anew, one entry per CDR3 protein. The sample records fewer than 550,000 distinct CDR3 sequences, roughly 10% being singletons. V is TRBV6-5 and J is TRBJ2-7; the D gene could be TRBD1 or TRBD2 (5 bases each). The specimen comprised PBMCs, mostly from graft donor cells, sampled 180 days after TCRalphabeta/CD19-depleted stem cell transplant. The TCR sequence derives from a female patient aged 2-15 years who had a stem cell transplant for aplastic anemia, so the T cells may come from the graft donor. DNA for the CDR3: TGTGCCAGCAGGCTGGGGGTGCCTCTGGTGGACGAGCAGTACTTC. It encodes CASRLGVPLVDEQYF.